The 32 T cell receptor beta chains below all came from one sample that was sequenced in a study of regulatory T cells in long-lasting Graves disease (dated by TCRdb to the early 2020s). Libraries were constructed by multiplex PCR. The instrument was an Illumina HiSeq 4000. CDR3 regions were amplified by Arm-PCR with iRepertoire HTBI primers to construct TCR beta libraries. In TCRdb, the public reads were trimmed at Q25 with fastp and aligned with MiXCR, with productive beta chains retained. Each entry merges the rows of one CDR3 protein and shows their most common DNA and genes. The sample table shows 300,000 to 400,000 distinct CDR3 sequences, and around 15% are seen once. About 20% of the sample lies in the top ten. In the paper's terms, the time point label means: newly diagnosed GD, antithyroid drugs for less than 3 months. RNA was extracted from PBMCs in TRIzol for both TCR sequencing and RNA sequencing.

Specimen: peripheral blood mononuclear cells (PBMCs), collected at new diagnosis, from a patient treated with antithyroid drugs. These receptors all come from a female donor with Graves disease.

This clonotype has ten or more counts. An end of the junction differs from the germline gene, which may be a read error. This sequence joins TRBV5-1 and TRBJ1-4; no reliable D call. The CDR3 sequence is 12 residues long. CDR1 SGHRS and CDR2 YFSETQ come from the germline V gene. The CDR3 bases are TGTGCCAGCAGCTTATTTGGAGAAAAACTGTTTTTT. It translates to CASSLFGEKLFF.

The rearrangement joins TRBV11-3 to TRBJ2-7, with 7 bases aligning to TRBD2. The CDR3 is made up of 16 amino acids. J gave up 0 bases and V 1 base, and 6 bases lay outside the gene matches. Germline CDR1 SGHNT, CDR2 YENEEA. CDR3 DNA: TGTGCCAGCAGCTTAGCTTTAGCGGGTAGCTCCTACGAGCAGTACTTC. It is translated as CASSLALAGSSYEQYF.

This clonotype was seen at least ten times. The V call is TRBV5-1, the J call TRBJ2-7, with TRBD1 matching over 7 bases. The CDR3 sequence is 14 residues long. The germline V gene has CDR1 SGHRS and CDR2 YFSETQ. With 5 bases clipped from V and 1 base from J, the junction kept 6 bases outside the gene matches. The CDR3 DNA reads TGCGCCAGCAGGATGCCGGGACAGTCCTACGAGCAGTACTTC. Its protein product is CASRMPGQSYEQYF. The full variable domain, completed using reference TRBV5-1 and TRBJ2-7, is KAGVTQTPRYLIKTRGQQVTLSCSPISGHRSVSWYQQTPGQGLQFLFEYFSETQRNKGNFPGRFSGRQFSNSRSEMNVSTLELGDSALYLCASRMPGQSYEQYFGPGTRLTVT.

This clonotype was detected only a few times. The chain combines TRBV7-9 with TRBJ2-1, with a tentative D call TRBD1 (6 bases). Trimming shortened V by 1 base and J by 8 bases, and 18 bases separated the two germline ends. The CDR3 consists of 16 residues. Per the germline V gene, CDR1 is SEHNR and CDR2 is FQNEAQ (reference sequence). This CDR3 reads CASSLGGARGYDEQFF. The CDR3 region has the DNA TGTGCCAGCAGCTTAGGTGGGGCCAGGGGTTATGATGAGCAGTTCTTC.

This clonotype showed up just a few times. J is TRBJ2-7 and V is TRBV28; 11 nucleotides align to TRBD2. The J segment lost 2 bases and the V segment lost 4 bases, leaving 4 bases of the junction unmatched. Germline V gene sequence: CDR1 MDHEN, CDR2 SYDVKM. This CDR3 is built from 15 residues. The CDR3, as DNA: TGTGCCAGCAGTTCTACTAGCGGGAGTCCCTACGAGCAGTACTTC. Translation: CASSSTSGSPYEQYF.

V usage is TRBV18 and J usage is TRBJ2-5; maybe TRBD1 (5 bases). This CDR3 spans 15 amino acids. V was clipped by 1 base and J by 5 bases, with 14 bases between them. Germline V gene sequence: CDR1 KGHSH, CDR2 LQKENI. CDR3 protein: CASSPRTPGLETQYF. CDR3 DNA sequence: TGTGCCAGCTCACCACGGACACCGGGCTTGGAGACCCAGTACTTC.

The rearrangement links TRBV6-2 or TRBV6-3 to TRBJ1-2; D unresolved. This CDR3 is built from 19 residues. V lost 5 bases and J 5 bases, leaving 30 bases between the germline ends. Germline V gene data show CDR1 as MNHEY and CDR2 as SVGEGT. The CDR3 DNA reads TGTGCCAGCAGTCCTCACGCAGGAGCCAGGATGGGGTCCCCGTATGGCTACACCTTC. It specifies CASSPHAGARMGSPYGYTF.

This clonotype was seen at least ten times. The chain carries TRBV7-3 and TRBJ2-1; a weak D match, TRBD2 (6 bases). The CDR3 extends over 13 amino acids. The V and J ends lost 1 base and 6 bases respectively, with 7 bases between them. The germline V gene encodes CDR1 SGHTA and CDR2 FQGTGA. The CDR3 loop reads CASSLKGGNEQFF. The CDR3 bases are TGTGCCAGCAGCTTAAAGGGAGGCAATGAGCAGTTCTTC.

This clonotype was recorded at least ten times. The chain has TRBV20-1 and TRBJ2-5, with a weak D call TRBD1 (5 bases). Trimming left V 5 bases short and J 3 bases short, with 7 bases between. Germline V CDR1 and CDR2: DFQATT, SNEGSKA (reference sequence). There are 11 residues in the CDR3. Here the CDR3 reads CSASDKETQYF. For the CDR3, the DNA is TGCAGTGCTTCGGACAAAGAGACCCAGTACTTC.

At least ten counts were recorded for this clonotype. The chain has TRBV30 and TRBJ2-1; D is perhaps TRBD2 (6 bases). The CDR3 is made up of 13 amino acids. Per the germline V gene, CDR1 is GTSNPN and CDR2 is SVGIG (reference sequence). The germline V and J ends were trimmed by 1 base and 9 bases, with 13 bases remaining between them. The CDR3 loop reads CAWSARLVIEQFF. CDR3 in DNA: TGTGCCTGGAGTGCCCGACTAGTCATTGAGCAGTTCTTC.

Ten or more counts support this clonotype. The chain is built from TRBV12-3 or TRBV12-4 and TRBJ1-1; weak D call: TRBD1 (5 bases). The V end was cut by 7 bases, the J end by 2 bases, with 17 bases between. This CDR3 has 15 residues. CDR3 in amino acids: CASTTRRGANTEAFF. In nucleotides, the CDR3 is TGTGCCAGCACCACCCGGCGGGGCGCCAACACTGAAGCTTTCTTT.

This clonotype occurred many times. The chain joins TRBV28 to TRBJ2-3, with 14 bases fitting TRBD2. V lost 7 bases, J lost 2 bases, and 5 bases stayed unmatched. The germline V gene encodes CDR1 MDHEN and CDR2 SYDVKM. This CDR3 spans 16 amino acids. Written as DNA, the CDR3 is TGTGCCAGCACCCCGGGACTAGCGGGGGTCACAGATACGCAGTATTTT. Its protein product is CASTPGLAGVTDTQYF.

This clonotype was found many times. The chain employs TRBV12-5 and TRBJ2-7; 10 nucleotides align to TRBD2. The CDR3 runs to 17 residues. Per germline, CDR1 LGHNT and CDR2 FRNRAP. Trimming removed 4 bases from V and 4 bases from J; junction bases left unmatched: 13. The CDR3 DNA is TGTGCTAGTGGTTCCACACACCTAGCGGGAGTTGGGTACGAGCAGTACTTC. As protein: CASGSTHLAGVGYEQYF.

This clonotype appeared many times. The chain is built from TRBV3-1 and TRBJ2-3; TRBD2 matches at 8 bases. The junction had 18 bases not matched to a gene; V was cut back by 4 bases and J by 6 bases. The CDR3 contains 18 residues. Germline loops: CDR1 LGHDT, CDR2 YNNKEL (reference sequence). The CDR3 region has the DNA TGTGCCAGCAGCCTAAGATTGGGCCACGGGAGGGCCGATGATACGCAGTATTTT. Its translation is CASSLRLGHGRADDTQYF.

The chain links TRBV27 to TRBJ2-3; tentative D call: TRBD2 (6 bases). With 7 bases removed from V and 3 bases from J, the gap between germline ends came to 17 bases. Looked up from germline, CDR1 is MNHEY and CDR2 is SMNVEV (reference sequence). The CDR3 extends over 15 amino acids. CDR3 nucleotides: TGTGCCAGCATTCCCACGGGAGTTGGGACAGATACGCAGTATTTT. Translated: CASIPTGVGTDTQYF.

The rearrangement joins TRBV20-1 to TRBJ2-1; D call uncertain. The CDR3 spans 16 residues. Trimming cost V 5 bases and J 4 bases, with 21 bases left between them. Germline CDR1 is DFQATT and CDR2 is SNEGSKA (reference sequence). The CDR3 spells CSARVGGSRAYNEQFF. DNA for the CDR3: TGCAGTGCTCGAGTAGGCGGCTCCCGAGCTTACAATGAGCAGTTCTTC.

The chain has TRBV4-1 and TRBJ1-5; the D is unclear. This CDR3 has 14 residues. Germline values: CDR1 MGHRA, CDR2 YSYEKL. The V end was cut by 1 base, the J end by 3 bases, with 7 bases between. The CDR3 here is CASSQGHNNQPQHF. In DNA form, the CDR3 reads TGCGCCAGCAGCCAAGGACATAACAATCAGCCCCAGCATTTT.

This clonotype was seen many times. The chain links TRBV5-5 to TRBJ1-1; 9 bases fit TRBD1. Germline CDR1 is SGHKS and CDR2 is YYEKEE (reference sequence). V shed 4 bases and J 3 bases; nucleotides not matched to a gene: 7. The CDR3 runs 15 residues. DNA of the CDR3: TGTGCCAGCAGCAGAGGGACAGGGAGGGACACTGAAGCTTTCTTT. Its protein is CASSRGTGRDTEAFF.

There are many counts of this clonotype. The CDR3, as DNA: TGTGCCAGCAGCCAGGGAGTGACTAGCGGGAGGGGAGGCGGGGAGCTGTTTTTT. Translating it yields CASSQGVTSGRGGGELFF. V is TRBV7-2 and J is TRBJ2-2; TRBD2 aligns across 14 bases. The germline V gene has CDR1 SGHTA and CDR2 FQGNSA. V lost 5 bases and J lost 7; bases outside the gene matches: 12. The CDR3 loop spans 18 amino acids.

In its sample, this clonotype was seen a few times. The rearrangement uses TRBV10-3 and TRBJ1-6; no clear D. This CDR3 region has 20 residues. Germline-derived CDR1 and CDR2 are ENHRY and SYGVKD. V was shortened by 8 bases and J by 1 base, with 27 bases between the two germline ends. The CDR3 nucleotides are TGTGCCATCTGGAATGGACGGCCGGTTCGCCTAGGGTCCTATAATTCACCCCTCCACTTT. It codes for CAIWNGRPVRLGSYNSPLHF.

This clonotype was counted many times. The chain links TRBV5-1 to TRBJ2-1; D is possibly TRBD1 (6 bases). The germline V gene has CDR1 SGHRS and CDR2 YFSETQ. V shed 8 bases and J shed 3 bases, with 12 bases lying between them. The CDR3 runs to 13 residues. This CDR3 reads CASSGAHYNEQFF. The CDR3 region has the DNA TGCGCCAGTTCAGGGGCCCACTACAATGAGCAGTTCTTC.

This clonotype was counted a single time. This rearrangement joins TRBV19 to TRBJ2-7, with 10 bases matching TRBD2. The V segment lost 6 bases and the J segment 3 bases; nucleotides outside the gene matches: 8. CDR1 is LNHDA and CDR2 is SQIVND in the germline V gene (reference sequence). The CDR3 spans 15 residues. CDR3 nucleotides: TGTGCCAGTAGGGCCGTAGCGGGAGGACTCTACGAGCAGTACTTC. It is translated as CASRAVAGGLYEQYF.

In this sample, this clonotype turned up many times. The V and J genes are TRBV7-3 and TRBJ1-5; the D gene is possibly TRBD1 (6 bases). Germline CDR1 is SGHTA and CDR2 is FQGTGA. V dropped 4 bases and J dropped 3 bases, with 13 bases sitting between them. The CDR3 length is 15 residues. For the CDR3, the DNA is TGTGCCAGCAGCTGGAGGACAGTCGCCAATCAGCCCCAGCATTTT. Amino acid sequence: CASSWRTVANQPQHF.

In its sample, this clonotype was seen many times. V is TRBV2 and J is TRBJ2-1; a weak D match, TRBD2 (6 bases). Germline lookup yields CDR1 SNHLY and CDR2 FYNNEI. The V end was cut by 8 bases, the J end by 5 bases, with 10 bases between. The CDR3 sequence is 12 residues long. The CDR3 region has the DNA TGTGCCAGCCTCGGGGGTGACAATGAGCAGTTCTTC. Residues: CASLGGDNEQFF.

The sample holds a few counts of this clonotype. This chain connects TRBV20-1 to TRBJ2-6; D gene ambiguous. This CDR3 comprises 13 residues. Germline V gene lookup returns CDR1 DFQATT and CDR2 SNEGSKA (reference sequence). The V end lost 6 bases, the J end lost 1 base, and 7 bases lay between the germline ends. The chain's CDR3 is CSASTSGANVLTF. The CDR3, as DNA: TGCAGTGCCAGTACTTCTGGGGCCAACGTCCTGACTTTC.

This clonotype has at least ten counts. The V gene is TRBV13, the J gene TRBJ2-1; 11 bases match TRBD2. After removal of 5 bases from V and 3 bases from J, the junction contained 12 bases not matched to a gene. The germline V gene encodes CDR1 PRHDT and CDR2 FYEKMQ (reference sequence). This CDR3 spans 18 amino acids. In nucleotides, the CDR3 is TGTGCCAGCAGCCCAGAACTAGCGGGAGAAACAAACTACAATGAGCAGTTCTTC. Protein sequence: CASSPELAGETNYNEQFF.

This clonotype was seen repeatedly, ten times or more. The rearrangement links TRBV11-2 to TRBJ1-1, with a tentative D call TRBD1 (6 bases). The CDR3 is made up of 12 amino acids. Trimming took 8 bases from V and 5 from J, leaving 12 bases between them. In germline, CDR1 is SGHAT, CDR2 FQNNGV. CDR3 sequence: CASGNRDTEAFF. In nucleotides, the CDR3 is TGTGCCAGCGGCAACAGGGATACTGAAGCTTTCTTT. The entire variable domain, with the rest obtained from reference TRBV11-2 and TRBJ1-1, is as follows: EAGVAQSPRYKIIEKRQSVAFWCNPISGHATLYWYQQILGQGPKLLIQFQNNGVVDDSQLPKDRFSAERLKGVDSTLKIQPAKLEDSAVYLCASGNRDTEAFFGQGTRLTVV.

The CDR3, as DNA: TGTGCCAGCAGCCCGACAGGGGGCTTCGGTGATACGCAGTATTTT. This encodes CASSPTGGFGDTQYF. The chain has TRBV9 and TRBJ2-3, with TRBD1 identical over 10 bases. Germline values: CDR1 SGDLS, CDR2 YYNGEE. V shed 4 bases, J shed 6 bases, and the junction held 8 bases outside the gene matches. CDR3 length equals 15 residues. The whole variable domain, filled in from reference TRBV9 and TRBJ2-3, reads DSGVTQTPKHLITATGQRVTLRCSPRSGDLSVYWYQQSLDQGLQFLIQYYNGEERAKGNILERFSAQQFPDLHSELNLSSLELGDSALYFCASSPTGGFGDTQYFGPGTRLTVL.

A note on this clonotype: The germline gene is not matched at one end of the junction; a read error may be the cause. This chain uses TRBV7-2 with TRBJ2-3, with D unclear. CDR3 length: 14 residues. The germline V gene encodes CDR1 SGHTA and CDR2 FQGNSA. The CDR3 loop reads CASSLGMAGDTQYF. As DNA, the CDR3 is TGTGCCAGCAGTTTAGGAATGGCAGGCGATACGCAGTATTTT.

This chain joins TRBV7-2 and TRBJ2-1; TRBD2 matches at 11 bases. This CDR3 spans 16 amino acids. Per the germline V gene, CDR1 is SGHTA and CDR2 is FQGNSA. After removal of 1 base from V and 7 bases from J, the junction contained 6 bases not matched to a gene. CDR3 bases: TGTGCCAGCAGCTTAGTCTTAGCGGGAGGGCCTAATGAGCAGTTCTTC. Residues: CASSLVLAGGPNEQFF.

This clonotype came up many times. The chain uses TRBV20-1 and TRBJ2-1; TRBD2 aligns across 8 bases. This CDR3 has 13 residues. Germline loops: CDR1 DFQATT, CDR2 SNEGSKA (reference sequence). CDR3 in amino acids: CSGRGTTNNEQFF. The DNA for the CDR3 is TGCAGCGGGAGGGGGACAACTAACAATGAGCAGTTCTTC.

The rearrangement joins TRBV7-3 to TRBJ1-1; 11 bases are a match to TRBD1. The CDR3 contains 17 residues. The V segment lost 2 bases and the J segment 4 bases; nucleotides outside the gene matches: 9. The V gene's germline CDR1 is SGHTA and CDR2 FQGTGA. In DNA, the CDR3 is TGTGCCAGCAGCTTACCCGGTCGGGACAGGGGGGCCACTGAAGCTTTCTTT. Residues: CASSLPGRDRGATEAFF. The full variable domain, its missing parts supplied by reference TRBV7-3 and TRBJ1-1, is GAGVSQTPSNKVTEKGKYVELRCDPISGHTALYWYRQSLGQGPEFLIYFQGTGAADDSGLPNDRFFAVRPEGSVSTLKIQRTERGDSAVYLCASSLPGRDRGATEAFFGQGTRLTVV.